Shown below are 15 T cell receptor beta chains from a single sample sequenced in a study of Ad26.COV2.S vaccination and SARS-CoV-2 variants. TCRdb's table, derived via immunoSEQ multiplex PCR, lists solely in-frame clones and lacks some. Found here are roughly 350,000 clones, around 87% of them singletons; the top ten hold about 3%. Treatment noted: 15 to 20 received Ad26.COV2.S at low or high dose, single or two shots; about 5 received placebo; per-sample allocation not given. On day 63 after the first injection, vaccine and placebo recipients gave samples. Sequenced material: peripheral blood, taken in a trial of Ad26.COV2.S vaccine versus placebo. All receptors derive from a person aged 18-65 years who received the Ad26.COV2.S COVID-19 vaccine or a placebo.

The rearrangement links TRBV9 to TRBJ1-4, with TRBD1 as a possible D gene (5 bases). Germline V gene data show CDR1 as SGDLS and CDR2 as YYNGEE. V lost 4 bases, J lost 5 bases, and 12 bases lay in between. This CDR3 contains 14 residues. The chain's CDR3 is CASSQRGLNEKLFF. In DNA, the CDR3 is TGTGCCAGCAGCCAGAGGGGATTGAATGAAAAACTGTTTTTT. The full variable domain, in which reference TRBV9 and TRBJ1-4 provide the parts outside the CDR3, is DSGVTQTPKHLITATGQRVTLRCSPRSGDLSVYWYQQSLDQGLQFLIQYYNGEERAKGNILERFSAQQFPDLHSELNLSSLELGDSALYFCASSQRGLNEKLFFGSGTQLSVL.

The chain links TRBV5-6 to TRBJ2-7, with 10 bases that match TRBD2. The CDR3 has 16 amino acids. J lost 0 bases, V lost 5 bases, and 8 bases had no gene match. The germline V gene has CDR1 SGHDT and CDR2 YYEEEE. CDR3 nucleotides: TGTGCCAGCAGTTCCACTAGCGGGGCGATCTCCTACGAGCAGTACTTC. Translating gives CASSSTSGAISYEQYF.

Many counts were recorded for this clone. V is TRBV11-1 and J is TRBJ2-4; the D is unclear. Trimming cost V 4 bases and J 6 bases, with 13 bases left between them. The CDR3 totals 14 residues. Germline V lookup: CDR1 SGHAT, CDR2 FQDESV (reference sequence). This chain's CDR3 is CASSSRAAGNIQYF. CDR3 DNA sequence: TGTGCCAGCAGCTCCCGGGCGGCAGGAAACATTCAGTACTTC. Together with reference TRBV11-1 and TRBJ2-4, the CDR3 gives the full variable domain: EAEVAQSPRYKITEKSQAVAFWCDPISGHATLYWYRQILGQGPELLVQFQDESVVDDSQLPKDRFSAERLKGVDSTLKIQPAELGDSAMYLCASSSRAAGNIQYFGAGTRLSVL.

On this clone itself: The same CDR3 is also encoded by other DNA sequences in this sample. The chain employs TRBV29-1 and TRBJ2-3; D remains unclear. The V end lost 2 bases, the J end lost 4 bases, and 7 bases lay between the germline ends. Germline assignment: CDR1 SQVTM and CDR2 ANQGSEA. This CDR3 has 12 amino acids. CDR3 nucleotides: TGCAGCGTTGAATGGACCTCAGATACGCAGTATTTT. It encodes CSVEWTSDTQYF.

The chain links TRBV5-1 to TRBJ1-2; the D gene is possibly TRBD1 (5 bases). Germline CDR1 and CDR2: SGHRS and YFSETQ. The CDR3 sequence is 14 residues long. V was shortened by 4 bases and J by 2 bases, with 12 bases between the two germline ends. CDR3 amino acids: CASSTRPGNYGYTF. CDR3 bases: TGCGCCAGCAGCACCCGGCCAGGGAACTATGGCTACACCTTC.

The genes are TRBV7-8 and TRBJ1-1; D remains ambiguous. The CDR3 spans 14 residues. V lost 0 bases to trimming and J lost 3 bases, with 8 bases between them. Germline loops: CDR1 SGHVS, CDR2 FQNEAQ. The CDR3 sequence is CASSLAEVYTEAFF. For the CDR3, the DNA is TGTGCCAGCAGCTTAGCTGAGGTCTACACTGAAGCTTTCTTT.

The chain links TRBV3-1 (or the pseudogene TRBV3-2) to TRBJ1-4; unclear D gene. This CDR3 region has 14 residues. CDR1 and CDR2 from the germline V gene are LGHDT and YNNKEL (reference sequence). V was pared by 4 bases and J by 6 bases, with 12 bases between. CDR3 sequence: CASSPGAGDEKLFF. The CDR3, as DNA: TGTGCCAGCAGCCCCGGAGCTGGGGATGAAAAACTGTTTTTT.

The chain links TRBV5-1 to TRBJ2-1, with D unresolved. V lost 0 bases, J lost 6 bases, and 13 bases lay in between. The CDR3 is 15 amino acids. The germline CDR1 and CDR2 sequences are SGHRS and YFSETQ. CDR3 residues: CASSLGSLPANEQFF. Here the CDR3 DNA reads TGCGCCAGCAGCTTGGGCTCACTCCCTGCCAATGAGCAGTTCTTC.

The rearrangement uses TRBV29-1 and TRBJ1-2, with a tentative D call TRBD1 (5 bases). The ends were cut back, 0 bases at V and 3 bases at J, with 23 bases in the middle. The CDR3 sequence is 18 residues long. CDR1 is SQVTM and CDR2 is ANQGSEA in the germline V gene. The CDR3 nucleotides read TGCAGCGTTGAAGACGGTGGAAGTTGGGGGACCCAGGACTATGGCTACACCTTC. This sequence encodes CSVEDGGSWGTQDYGYTF. Supplemented by reference TRBV29-1 and TRBJ1-2, the full variable domain reads SAVISQKPSRDICQRGTSLTIQCQVDSQVTMMFWYRQQPGQSLTLIATANQGSEATYESGFVIDKFPISRPNLTFSTLTVSNMSPEDSSIYLCSVEDGGSWGTQDYGYTFGSGTRLTVV.

The rearrangement uses TRBV7-8 and TRBJ2-7; 8 bases match TRBD1. The CDR3 extends over 15 amino acids. Trimming removed 5 bases from V and 2 bases from J; junction bases left unmatched: 8. Germline values: CDR1 SGHVS, CDR2 FQNEAQ. CDR3 sequence reads: CASSPGQGRTYEQYF. The CDR3 nucleotides are TGTGCCAGCAGCCCAGGACAGGGTAGAACCTACGAGCAGTACTTC. Variable domain in full (rest from reference TRBV7-8 and TRBJ2-7): GAGVSQSPRYKVAKRGQDVALRCDPISGHVSLFWYQQALGQGPEFLTYFQNEAQLDKSGLPSDRFFAERPEGSVSTLKIQRTQQEDSAVYLCASSPGQGRTYEQYFGPGTRLTVT.

The rearrangement links TRBV30 to TRBJ1-1; 8 positions agree with TRBD1. Germline assignment: CDR1 GTSNPN and CDR2 SVGIG (reference sequence). This CDR3 region has 16 residues. With 4 bases clipped from V and 0 bases from J, the junction kept 10 bases outside the gene matches. The CDR3 DNA sequence: TGTGCCTGGAAGCTTCTCTTGGACAGGGTGAACACTGAAGCTTTCTTT. It encodes CAWKLLLDRVNTEAFF.

The chain carries TRBV7-8 and TRBJ1-1; 7 bases line up with TRBD1. The CDR3 is 14 residues long. Unmatched junction bases numbered 5, after V lost 5 bases and J lost 2 bases. Germline CDR1 SGHVS, CDR2 FQNEAQ. CDR3 protein: CASSGGTANTEAFF. The DNA for the CDR3 is TGTGCCAGCAGCGGCGGGACAGCTAACACTGAAGCTTTCTTT.

J is TRBJ2-5 and V is TRBV5-4; D is uncertain. Looked up from germline, CDR1 is SGHNT and CDR2 is YYREEE (reference sequence). Trimming cost V 0 bases and J 1 base, with 10 bases left between them. This CDR3 is 15 amino acids long. The CDR3 is CASSLAQQVQETQYF. The CDR3, as DNA: TGTGCCAGCAGCTTGGCCCAACAAGTCCAAGAGACCCAGTACTTC.

The rearrangement uses TRBV6-5 and TRBJ1-2; no clear D. Germline V gene sequence: CDR1 MNHEY, CDR2 SVGAGI. V was cut by 4 bases and J by 2 bases, with 17 bases left in between. The CDR3 is 16 amino acids. The CDR3 protein is CASSSTVGQSNYGYTF. In DNA form, the CDR3 reads TGTGCCAGCAGTTCCACCGTCGGGCAGAGCAACTATGGCTACACCTTC.

Here the CDR3 DNA reads TGTGCCATCAGTGCAGGGGGAAATGAGCAGTTCTTC. Its translation is CAISAGGNEQFF. The gene calls are TRBV10-3 and TRBJ2-1, with 7 bases that match TRBD1. V lost 4 bases to trimming and J lost 7 bases; unmatched junction nucleotides: 1. CDR1 is ENHRY and CDR2 is SYGVKD in the germline V gene. There are 12 residues in the CDR3.